The rows below give T cell receptor beta chains drawn from one sample of a study of chemoradiotherapy in HPV16-positive cancers. TCRdb's table, derived via immunoSEQ multiplex PCR, lists solely in-frame clones and lacks some. Here the sample spans 8,500 to 9,000 clones, less than 90% being singletons. This sample comprised blood, obtained from a patient who underwent chemoradiotherapy. Receptor source: a human donor with HPV-associated anogenital cancer. CDR3s include the opening cysteine and the closing phenylalanine or tryptophan. Each record gives: J gene, V gene, CDR3 length, clone size, D gene, CDR3 protein, CDR3 DNA. D genes are given only for firm matches. Size is stated for part of the rows, as once, few or many counts, or as a class when the clone is expanded.

>TRBJ1-2|TRBV6-5|15|-|TRBD1
CASRESQGRSAGYTF
TGTGCCAGCAGGGAATCACAGGGGCGGTCGGCTGGCTACACCTTC
>TRBJ2-7|TRBV11-2|13|-|TRBD1
CASSWTGFNEQYF
TGTGCCAGCAGCTGGACAGGTTTCAACGAGCAGTACTTC
>TRBJ2-6|TRBV15|16|-|-
CATSRGRGSGANVLTF
TGTGCCACCAGCAGAGGAAGGGGCTCTGGGGCCAACGTCCTGACTTTC
>TRBJ2-5|TRBV10-2|16|-|-
CASRTRGGQTPETQYF
TGCGCCAGCAGGACACGAGGGGGGCAAACTCCAGAGACCCAGTACTTC
>TRBJ2-2|TRBV28|19|-|TRBD2
CASRAKWLAVDTNTGELFF
TGTGCCAGCAGGGCGAAGTGGCTAGCGGTTGACACGAACACCGGGGAGCTGTTTTTT
>TRBJ1-2|TRBV7-2|14|-|-
CASSLLRGAEGYTF
TGTGCCAGCAGCTTACTGAGGGGAGCGGAAGGCTACACCTTC
>TRBJ2-7|TRBV2|14|once|-
CASSVRRSSYEQYF
TGTGCCAGCAGTGTAAGGCGGTCGTCCTACGAGCAGTACTTC
>TRBJ2-2|TRBV6-1|13|-|-
CASSVKGGGELFF
TGTGCCAGCAGTGTGAAGGGTGGCGGGGAGCTGTTTTTT
>TRBJ1-5|TRBV19|15|-|TRBD1
CASRARDRVNQPQHF
TGTGCCAGTAGAGCCCGGGACAGGGTGAATCAGCCCCAGCATTTT
>TRBJ1-1|TRBV18|13|few|-
CASSTLDNTEAFF
TGTGCCAGCTCAACCTTGGATAACACTGAAGCTTTCTTT
>TRBJ1-1|TRBV5-1|15|-|-
CASSLSGQSYGEAFF
TGCGCCAGCAGCTTGTCGGGTCAGAGCTACGGTGAAGCTTTCTTT
>TRBJ2-7|TRBV6-6|13|-|-
CASSYSSNYEQYF
TGTGCCAGCAGTTACTCTAGCAACTACGAGCAGTACTTC
>TRBJ2-7|TRBV27|16|-|TRBD2
CASSLEPLAGIYEQYF
TGTGCCAGCAGTTTAGAACCCCTAGCGGGTATCTACGAGCAGTACTTC
>TRBJ1-2|TRBV9|11|-|-
CASSSVYGYTF
TGTGCCAGCAGTTCAGTGTATGGCTACACCTTC
>TRBJ1-5|TRBV2|17|-|TRBD1
CASSEVQTGGRWQPQHF
TGTGCCAGCAGTGAAGTACAAACAGGGGGGAGGTGGCAGCCCCAGCATTTT
>TRBJ1-1|TRBV6-5|12|-|-
CASSSPGSEAFF
TGTGCCAGCAGTTCCCCCGGGAGTGAAGCTTTCTTT
>TRBJ2-2|TRBV6-5|14|-|TRBD1
CASRGQLYTGELFF
TGTGCCAGCCGGGGACAGCTATACACCGGGGAGCTGTTTTTT
>TRBJ1-1|TRBV7-9|12|-|-
CASSWLERGAFF
TGTGCCAGCAGCTGGCTGGAGAGGGGAGCTTTCTTT
>TRBJ2-7|TRBV4-1|15|-|TRBD1
CASSQLSTGGYEQYF
TGCGCCAGCAGCCAGCTTTCGACAGGGGGCTACGAGCAGTACTTC